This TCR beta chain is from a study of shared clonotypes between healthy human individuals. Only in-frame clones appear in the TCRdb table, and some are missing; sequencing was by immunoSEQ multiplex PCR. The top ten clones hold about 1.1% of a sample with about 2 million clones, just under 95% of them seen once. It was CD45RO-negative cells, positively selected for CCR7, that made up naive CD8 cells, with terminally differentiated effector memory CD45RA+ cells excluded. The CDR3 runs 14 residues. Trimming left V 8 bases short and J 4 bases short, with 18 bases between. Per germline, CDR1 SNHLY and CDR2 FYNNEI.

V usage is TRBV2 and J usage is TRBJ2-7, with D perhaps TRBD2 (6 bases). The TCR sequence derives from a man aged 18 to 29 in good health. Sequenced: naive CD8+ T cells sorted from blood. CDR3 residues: CASPPEAGGYEQYF. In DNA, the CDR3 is TGTGCCAGCCCCCCCGAGGCAGGAGGGTACGAGCAGTACTTC.